Listed below are T cell receptor beta chains from one sample, sequenced in a study of blood T cell repertoires in COVID-19. Method: immunoSEQ multiplex PCR; TCRdb's copy keeps in-frame clones and lacks some. The sample has about 670,000 clones, 70% to 90% seen once. The sequenced sample was peripheral blood. The receptors come from a woman under 30 with acute or convalescent COVID-19. Each CDR3 is given with its conserved first and last residue. The D gene is left open where the match is weak. Clone size, where shown, is once, few, many, or a class for clones that have expanded.

v_gene	j_gene	abundance	d_gene	CDR3nt	CDR3aa
TRBV2	TRBJ2-7	-	-	TGTGCCAGCAGTGATGGCAGGGTGAAGTACGAGCAGTACTTC	CASSDGRVKYEQYF
TRBV5-6	TRBJ2-4	-	TRBD1	TGTGCCAGCAGCTTTGGACAGGTATCCAAAAACATTCAGTACTTC	CASSFGQVSKNIQYF
TRBV27	TRBJ1-5	once	-	TGTGCCAGCGCCCCTTGGGGGGGCCAGAATCAGCCCCAGCATTTT	CASAPWGGQNQPQHF
TRBV6-5	TRBJ1-3	-	-	TGTGCCAGCAGTAGGGAGGGCGCCACCATATATTTT	CASSREGATIYF
TRBV5-1	TRBJ2-7	-	TRBD1	TGCGCCAGCAGCCCCCCGACAGGGGATGAGCAGTACTTC	CASSPPTGDEQYF
TRBV5-1	TRBJ1-1	-	-	TGCGCCAGCAGCCCGGGTGAGGTCAGCTGGAACACTGAAGCTTTCTTT	CASSPGEVSWNTEAFF
TRBV24-1	TRBJ2-1	-	TRBD1	TGTGCCACCAGTCCCAAAACCGGGACAGCCGATGAGCAGTTCTTC	CATSPKTGTADEQFF
TRBV3-1/TRBV3-2	TRBJ2-3	-	-	TGTGCCAGCAGCCCCTCCCCCCTGAGGTCGGCAGATACGCAGTATTTT	CASSPSPLRSADTQYF
TRBV3-1/TRBV3-2	TRBJ1-4	-	TRBD1	TGTGCCAGCAGCCAACCCCAGGACAGGATCCCGCGGCGCAGTGGAAAACTGTTTTTT	CASSQPQDRIPRRSGKLFF
TRBV11-3	TRBJ2-3	-	TRBD2	TGTGCCAGCGGAAGCGGGGGGGCCGCAGATACGCAGTATTTT	CASGSGGAADTQYF
TRBV28	TRBJ1-2	once	-	TGTGCCACAAAAACAGGGTTCTCTGGCTACACCTTC	CATKTGFSGYTF
TRBV5-5	TRBJ2-7	-	-	TGTGCCAGCAGCAGGGACTCGGCCTCCTACGAGCAGTACTTC	CASSRDSASYEQYF
TRBV6-5	TRBJ1-2	-	-	TGTGCCAGCAGTTACGCAGGAAGTAATAACTATGGCTACACCTTC	CASSYAGSNNYGYTF
TRBV11-3	TRBJ2-5	-	TRBD1	TGTGCCAGCAGCCGAGGACAGGGCGACCAAGAGACCCAGTACTTC	CASSRGQGDQETQYF
TRBV30	TRBJ1-2	-	-	TGTGCCTGGAGTTACGGAGCGACTAACTATGGCTACACCTTC	CAWSYGATNYGYTF
TRBV5-1	TRBJ2-7	-	TRBD1	TGCGCCAGCAGCTTTTACAGGGGGCTGTTGAGTGAGCAGTACTTC	CASSFYRGLLSEQYF
TRBV28	TRBJ2-3	-	-	TGTGCCAGCAGTTTATACGGGGGACCCTATACGCAGTATTTT	CASSLYGGPYTQYF
TRBV19	TRBJ1-4	once	-	TGTGCCAGTAGTATCTCCGGTAATGAAAAACTGTTTTTT	CASSISGNEKLFF
TRBV21-1	TRBJ1-3	-	-	TGTGCCAGCAGCAAAGAGACAGTGGAGAGCTCTGGAAACACCATATATTTT	CASSKETVESSGNTIYF
TRBV15	TRBJ1-2	-	-	TGTGCCACCAGCAGAGCGCAGTTCAATGGCTACACCTTC	CATSRAQFNGYTF
TRBV5-4	TRBJ2-7	-	TRBD2	TGTGCCAGCAGTTCTACTAGCGGGGGGGGCCACGAGCAGTACTTC	CASSSTSGGGHEQYF
TRBV29-1	TRBJ1-6	-	-	TGCAGCGTTCGGGATCTACAGGGCTCACCCCTCCACTTT	CSVRDLQGSPLHF
TRBV5-5	TRBJ1-1	-	TRBD1	TGTGCCAGCAGCCTGGGGGACAGGGGGAACACTGAAGCTTTCTTT	CASSLGDRGNTEAFF
TRBV6-5	TRBJ1-3	-	-	TGTGCCAGCAGTTACGGCTCCCTTCCAGACACCATATATTTT	CASSYGSLPDTIYF
TRBV28	TRBJ1-1	once	TRBD1	TGTGCCAGCATCGGGGCACAGGGGATAAACGAAGCTTTCTTT	CASIGAQGINEAFF
TRBV19	TRBJ1-1	-	-	TGTGCCAGTACTGTGAACACTGAAGCTTTCTTT	CASTVNTEAFF
TRBV5-6	TRBJ1-1	-	TRBD1	TGTGCCAGCAGCTACGGGACAGGGGACACTGAAGCTTTCTTT	CASSYGTGDTEAFF
TRBV24-1	TRBJ2-1	-	-	TGTGCCACCGTATCAGGGAATGGGGACAATGAGCAGTTCTTC	CATVSGNGDNEQFF
TRBV6-6	TRBJ1-5	-	-	TGTGCCAGCACCAGGGAGGGGCCCCAGCATTTT	CASTREGPQHF
TRBV11-2	TRBJ1-4	-	TRBD1	TGTGCCAGCAGCGTCCGACAGGGAACGGATGAAAAACTGTTTTTT	CASSVRQGTDEKLFF
TRBV12-3/TRBV12-4	TRBJ2-7	-	-	TGTGCCAGCAGTTCGGGGTCCTACGAGCAGTACTTC	CASSSGSYEQYF
TRBV10-3	TRBJ1-4	-	-	TGTGCCATCAGAGGGGACCTGGGGGGTGAAAAACTGTTTTTT	CAIRGDLGGEKLFF
TRBV9	TRBJ2-2	-	TRBD1	TGTGCCAGCAGCCTCTTACAGGGGGCAGTCACCGGGGAGCTGTTTTTT	CASSLLQGAVTGELFF
TRBV29-1	TRBJ1-2	-	TRBD1	TGCAGCGCCGACCCAGGGGGCGGCTATGGCTACACCTTC	CSADPGGGYGYTF
TRBV28	TRBJ1-2	-	-	TGTGCCAGCAGGACGACAGAGAACTATGGCTACACCTTC	CASRTTENYGYTF
TRBV6-5	TRBJ2-7	-	-	TGTGCCAGCTGGGACTCATACTACGAGCAGTACTTC	CASWDSYYEQYF
TRBV7-9	TRBJ1-3	-	-	TGTGCCAGCAGCACCGACTCCACGGGACAAGGTTGGGACACCATATATTTT	CASSTDSTGQGWDTIYF
TRBV13	TRBJ2-3	-	TRBD2	TGTGCCAGCAGTTTGCGGGGGGACTCCACAGATACGCAGTATTTT	CASSLRGDSTDTQYF
TRBV3-1/TRBV3-2	TRBJ1-6	few	-	TGTGCCAGCAGCCAAGACGTTTCACCCCTCCACTTT	CASSQDVSPLHF
TRBV19	TRBJ2-3	-	TRBD2	TGTGCCAGTAGTAGCGGGGGGGCGGATACGCAGTATTTT	CASSSGGADTQYF
TRBV19	TRBJ2-1	-	TRBD2	TGTGCCAGTAGTATAGGACTAGCGGGGGGCTCCTACAATGAGCAGTTCTTC	CASSIGLAGGSYNEQFF
TRBV27	TRBJ1-6	-	TRBD1	TGTGCCAGCACGACAGGGTGGAATTCACCCCTCCACTTT	CASTTGWNSPLHF
TRBV20-1	TRBJ1-2	-	-	TGCAGTGCTAAGCGGGCCTATGGCTACACCTTC	CSAKRAYGYTF
TRBV6-1	TRBJ2-7	-	-	TGTGCCAGCAGTGAACAGGGCTTCGAGCAGTACTTC	CASSEQGFEQYF
TRBV3-1/TRBV3-2	TRBJ1-5	once	-	TGTGCCAGCAGCCAAGATGGGGCAGCCCATCAGCCCCAGCATTTT	CASSQDGAAHQPQHF
TRBV7-2	TRBJ1-1	-	-	TGTGCCAGCAGTCTCACAGGGAGGGTAGAAGCTTTCTTT	CASSLTGRVEAFF
TRBV11-2	TRBJ2-2	-	TRBD2	TGTGCCAGCAGCTTAGAACTCGGGGGGTACACCGGGGAGCTGTTTTTT	CASSLELGGYTGELFF
TRBV20-1	TRBJ2-2	-	TRBD2	TGCAGTGCTAGTATCCCCGGACTAGCGGGGGGAGGGACCGGGGAGCTGTTTTTT	CSASIPGLAGGGTGELFF
TRBV19	TRBJ2-7	-	TRBD1	TGTGCCAGTAGTATAGTTCCGGGACAGGGCACCGAGCAGTACTTC	CASSIVPGQGTEQYF
TRBV5-1	TRBJ1-1	-	-	TGCGCCAGCAGCTTTTTGAGGTCGGGCACTGAAGCTTTCTTT	CASSFLRSGTEAFF
TRBV7-8	TRBJ1-5	-	-	TGTGCCAGCAGCTTGACAGGAATCAATCAGCCCCAGCATTTT	CASSLTGINQPQHF
TRBV6-4	TRBJ2-5	-	TRBD1	TGTGCCAGCACGGAGACAGGGGAATGTAGGACCCAGTACTTC	CASTETGECRTQYF
TRBV30	TRBJ1-1	-	TRBD1	TGTGCCTGGAGTGGGGGGACAGGCCCTCGGAACACTGAAGCTTTCTTT	CAWSGGTGPRNTEAFF
TRBV7-6	TRBJ1-3	-	-	TGTGCCAGCAGCTTAGAGGCAGGGGCTAACACCATATATTTT	CASSLEAGANTIYF
TRBV9	TRBJ2-1	-	TRBD2	TGTGCCAGCAGCGGGCCGGGACTAGTTATGCATGAGCAGTTCTTC	CASSGPGLVMHEQFF
TRBV11-2	TRBJ1-1	-	-	TGTGCCAGCAGCTTATGGCTTAAGAACACTGAAGCTTTCTTT	CASSLWLKNTEAFF
TRBV5-8	TRBJ2-7	once	-	TGTGCCAGCAGCTCCCTGGGGGCCCTCGAGCAGTACTTC	CASSSLGALEQYF
TRBV4-1	TRBJ1-1	-	-	TGCGCCAGCAGCCAAGATCCTTCCTCCCTTCAGGCTGAAGCTTTCTTT	CASSQDPSSLQAEAFF
TRBV9	TRBJ1-2	-	TRBD1	TGTGCCAGCAGCGCTGGGGACAGGGTAACCTATGGCTACACCTTC	CASSAGDRVTYGYTF